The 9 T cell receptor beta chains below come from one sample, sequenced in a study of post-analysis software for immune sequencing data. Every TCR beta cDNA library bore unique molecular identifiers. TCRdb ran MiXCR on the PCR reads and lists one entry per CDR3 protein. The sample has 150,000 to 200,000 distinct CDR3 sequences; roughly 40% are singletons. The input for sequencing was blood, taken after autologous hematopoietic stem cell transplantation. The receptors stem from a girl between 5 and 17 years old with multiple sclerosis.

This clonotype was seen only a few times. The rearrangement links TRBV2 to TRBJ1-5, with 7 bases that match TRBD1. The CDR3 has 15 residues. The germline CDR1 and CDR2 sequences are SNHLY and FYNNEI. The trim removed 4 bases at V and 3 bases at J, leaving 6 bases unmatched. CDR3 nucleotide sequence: TGTGCCAGCAGTGGTGGGACAGCCTCCAATCAGCCCCAGCATTTT. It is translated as CASSGGTASNQPQHF.

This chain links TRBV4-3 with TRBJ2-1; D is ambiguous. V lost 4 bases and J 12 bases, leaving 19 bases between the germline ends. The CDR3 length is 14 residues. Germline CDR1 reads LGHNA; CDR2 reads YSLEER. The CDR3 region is CASSPALNLVRQFF. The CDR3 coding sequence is TGCGCCAGCAGCCCCGCCTTAAATCTAGTAAGGCAGTTCTTC.

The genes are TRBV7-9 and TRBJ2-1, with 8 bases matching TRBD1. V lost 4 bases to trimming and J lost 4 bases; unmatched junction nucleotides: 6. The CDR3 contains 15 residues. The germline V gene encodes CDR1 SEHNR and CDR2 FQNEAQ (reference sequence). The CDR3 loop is CASSSTGEEYNEQFF. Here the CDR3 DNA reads TGTGCCAGCAGCTCGACAGGGGAGGAGTACAATGAGCAGTTCTTC.

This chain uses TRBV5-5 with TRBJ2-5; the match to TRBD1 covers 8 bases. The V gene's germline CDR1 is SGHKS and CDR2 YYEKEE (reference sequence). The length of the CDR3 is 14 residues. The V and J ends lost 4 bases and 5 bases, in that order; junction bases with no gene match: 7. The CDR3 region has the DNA TGTGCCAGCAGCCGCCGACAGGGGCTGGAGACCCAGTACTTC. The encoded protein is CASSRRQGLETQYF.

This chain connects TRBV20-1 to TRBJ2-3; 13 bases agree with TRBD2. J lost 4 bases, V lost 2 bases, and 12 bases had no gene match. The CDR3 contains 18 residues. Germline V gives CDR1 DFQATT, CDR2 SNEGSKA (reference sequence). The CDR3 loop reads CSARRTSGSLSVADTQYF. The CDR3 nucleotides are TGCAGTGCTAGACGGACTAGCGGGAGTCTGTCGGTGGCAGATACGCAGTATTTT.

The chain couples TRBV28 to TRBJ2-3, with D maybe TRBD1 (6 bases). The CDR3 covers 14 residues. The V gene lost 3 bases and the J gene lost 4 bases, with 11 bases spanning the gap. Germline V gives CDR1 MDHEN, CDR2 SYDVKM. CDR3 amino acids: CASSFLGAADTQYF. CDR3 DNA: TGTGCCAGCAGTTTTTTGGGGGCAGCAGATACGCAGTATTTT.

In DNA form, the CDR3 reads TGTGCCAGCAGTTACCGGACCGGTTACGAGCAGTACTTC. Its protein is CASSYRTGYEQYF. V and J are TRBV6-5 and TRBJ2-7; D unclear. CDR1 is MNHEY, CDR2 SVGAGI, per germline. Trimming removed 2 bases at V and 4 bases at J, with 9 bases between. CDR3 length equals 13 residues.

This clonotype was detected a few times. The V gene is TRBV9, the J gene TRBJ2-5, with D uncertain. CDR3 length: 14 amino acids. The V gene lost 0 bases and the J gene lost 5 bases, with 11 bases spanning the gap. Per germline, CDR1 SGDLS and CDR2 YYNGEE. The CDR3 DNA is TGTGCCAGCAGCGTAGGAGGAAGAGGCGAGACCCAGTACTTC. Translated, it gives CASSVGGRGETQYF.

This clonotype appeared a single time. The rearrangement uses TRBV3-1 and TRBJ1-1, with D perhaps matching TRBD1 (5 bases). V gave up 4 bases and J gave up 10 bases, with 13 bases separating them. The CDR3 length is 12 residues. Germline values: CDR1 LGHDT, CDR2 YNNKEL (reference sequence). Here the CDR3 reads CASSPQRGRAFF. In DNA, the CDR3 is TGTGCCAGCAGCCCTCAGCGGGGGAGAGCTTTCTTT.